These 2 T cell receptor beta chains share one sample of origin, sequenced in a study of T cells in women clearing cervical HPV infection. TCRdb keeps only in-frame clones here, not all; method: immunoSEQ multiplex PCR. This sample's table has tens of thousands of clones. Sequencing used blood buffy coat. Receptor source: a woman aged 18 to 69 with a cervical HPV16 infection that either progressed to CIN3+ or cleared (not recorded which).

The chain's CDR3 is CASRDSGNGYTF. The part of the CDR3 DNA that was read is TGCGCCAGCAGGGACAGTGGAAATGGC. This rearrangement joins TRBV5-1 to TRBJ1-2; the D gene is possibly TRBD1 (6 bases). Sequencing ends 3 residues short of the CDR3 end; the germline J gene provides the rest. Looked up from germline, CDR1 is SGHRS and CDR2 is YFSETQ. The CDR3 has 12 residues. The V end lost 5 bases, the J end lost 6 bases, and 11 bases lay between the germline ends.

In the case of this clone: The read is 3 residues too short to cover the CDR3 end, so that end is filled in from the germline J gene. The V call is TRBV5-1, the J call TRBJ2-3, with D possibly matching TRBD1 (5 bases). Per germline, CDR1 SGHRS and CDR2 YFSETQ. The CDR3 is 14 amino acids. Trimming stripped 6 bases from V and 2 bases from J, with 13 bases between. The part of the CDR3 DNA that was read is TGCGCCAGCACGAGAAGGGGTATCACAGATACG. Its protein product is CASTRRGITDT. The whole CDR3 sequence reads CASTRRGITDTQYF.